The next 9 T cell receptor beta chains were all read from a single sample in a study of T cell responses to AZD1222 COVID-19 vaccine. The method was immunoSEQ multiplex PCR; TCRdb's version includes in-frame clones alone and lacks a portion of them. In the table there are over 85,000 clones, around 93% of which are singletons. Sequenced material: peripheral blood, taken 28 days after the second AZD1222 dose. These receptors all stem from an adult who received the AZD1222 COVID-19 vaccine.

The rearrangement joins TRBV18 to TRBJ1-4; D is undetermined. The CDR3 extends over 13 amino acids. Per the germline V gene, CDR1 is KGHSH and CDR2 is LQKENI. V was clipped by 3 bases and J by 5 bases, with 7 bases between them. The CDR3 sequence: CASSPFVNEKLFF. The CDR3 region has the DNA TGTGCCAGCTCACCTTTTGTAAATGAAAAACTGTTTTTT. Combining the CDR3 with reference TRBV18 and TRBJ1-4 gives the whole variable domain NAGVMQNPRHLVRRRGQEARLRCSPMKGHSHVYWYRQLPEEGLKFMVYLQKENIIDESGMPKERFSAEFPKEGPSILRIQQVVRGDSAAYFCASSPFVNEKLFFGSGTQLSVL.

The chain uses TRBV18 and TRBJ1-1, with TRBD1 as a possible D gene (5 bases). The CDR3 is 14 residues long. Germline CDR1 is KGHSH and CDR2 is LQKENI. The V end lost 6 bases, the J end lost 0 bases, and 11 bases lay between the germline ends. The chain's CDR3 is CASSGVVVNTEAFF. For the CDR3, the DNA is TGTGCCAGCTCGGGGGTCGTCGTGAACACTGAAGCTTTCTTT.

The chain recombines TRBV10-1 with TRBJ1-1; 12 bases agree with TRBD1. There are 14 residues in the CDR3. V dropped 5 bases and J dropped 5; count of bases not matched to a gene: 3. Germline assignment: CDR1 WNHNN and CDR2 SYGVQD (reference sequence). CDR3 sequence reads: CASSTGQGATEAFF. The CDR3 region has the DNA TGCGCCAGCAGTACGGGACAGGGGGCGACTGAAGCTTTCTTT.

V usage is TRBV14 and J usage is TRBJ2-7; D remains unclear. The CDR3 totals 11 residues. Trimming took 4 bases from V and 3 from J, leaving 4 bases between them. In germline, CDR1 is SGHDN, CDR2 FVKESK. CDR3 nucleotides: TGTGCCAGCAGCCTCAACTACGAGCAGTACTTC. Translation: CASSLNYEQYF.

This chain joins TRBV6-5 and TRBJ2-3, with 7 positions matching TRBD1. Trimming at V came to 6 bases and at J to 2 bases, leaving 8 bases not matched to a gene. Germline CDR1 reads MNHEY; CDR2 reads SVGAGI. The CDR3 contains 15 residues. Here the CDR3 reads CASRPQGKATDTQYF. CDR3 DNA: TGTGCCAGCAGGCCACAGGGGAAAGCCACAGATACGCAGTATTTT.

The rearrangement links TRBV9 to TRBJ1-5, with D perhaps matching TRBD1 (6 bases). The CDR3 runs to 15 residues. The germline CDR1 and CDR2 sequences are SGDLS and YYNGEE. V lost 3 bases, J lost 3 bases, and 13 bases lay in between. This CDR3 is CASSGNGQLNQPQHF. CDR3 coding DNA: TGTGCCAGCAGCGGAAATGGACAGCTCAATCAGCCCCAGCATTTT.

J is TRBJ1-2 and V is TRBV6-5, with unresolved D. This CDR3 has 12 amino acids. V was cut by 2 bases and J by 7 bases, with 8 bases left in between. In germline, CDR1 is MNHEY, CDR2 SVGAGI. In nucleotides, the CDR3 is TGTGCCAGCAGTTACGGCCTTACTGGCTACACCTTC. Translating gives CASSYGLTGYTF.

The genes are TRBV20-1 and TRBJ1-2; D possibly corresponds to TRBD1 (6 bases). The CDR3 totals 11 residues. V lost 1 base and J lost 7, with 7 bases in between. The germline V gene encodes CDR1 DFQATT and CDR2 SNEGSKA (reference sequence). The CDR3 bases are TGCAGTGCTAGAGCCAGGGGTGGCTACACCTTC. Residues: CSARARGGYTF.

This chain connects TRBV7-9 to TRBJ2-1, with TRBD2 identical over 10 bases. Germline loops: CDR1 SEHNR, CDR2 FQNEAQ (reference sequence). This CDR3 contains 13 residues. The ends lost 0 bases at V and 14 bases at J; junction bases unmatched: 4. The CDR3, as DNA: TGTGCCAGCAGCTTAGCTAGCGGGGGGTCGGAGTTCTTC. As protein: CASSLASGGSEFF.